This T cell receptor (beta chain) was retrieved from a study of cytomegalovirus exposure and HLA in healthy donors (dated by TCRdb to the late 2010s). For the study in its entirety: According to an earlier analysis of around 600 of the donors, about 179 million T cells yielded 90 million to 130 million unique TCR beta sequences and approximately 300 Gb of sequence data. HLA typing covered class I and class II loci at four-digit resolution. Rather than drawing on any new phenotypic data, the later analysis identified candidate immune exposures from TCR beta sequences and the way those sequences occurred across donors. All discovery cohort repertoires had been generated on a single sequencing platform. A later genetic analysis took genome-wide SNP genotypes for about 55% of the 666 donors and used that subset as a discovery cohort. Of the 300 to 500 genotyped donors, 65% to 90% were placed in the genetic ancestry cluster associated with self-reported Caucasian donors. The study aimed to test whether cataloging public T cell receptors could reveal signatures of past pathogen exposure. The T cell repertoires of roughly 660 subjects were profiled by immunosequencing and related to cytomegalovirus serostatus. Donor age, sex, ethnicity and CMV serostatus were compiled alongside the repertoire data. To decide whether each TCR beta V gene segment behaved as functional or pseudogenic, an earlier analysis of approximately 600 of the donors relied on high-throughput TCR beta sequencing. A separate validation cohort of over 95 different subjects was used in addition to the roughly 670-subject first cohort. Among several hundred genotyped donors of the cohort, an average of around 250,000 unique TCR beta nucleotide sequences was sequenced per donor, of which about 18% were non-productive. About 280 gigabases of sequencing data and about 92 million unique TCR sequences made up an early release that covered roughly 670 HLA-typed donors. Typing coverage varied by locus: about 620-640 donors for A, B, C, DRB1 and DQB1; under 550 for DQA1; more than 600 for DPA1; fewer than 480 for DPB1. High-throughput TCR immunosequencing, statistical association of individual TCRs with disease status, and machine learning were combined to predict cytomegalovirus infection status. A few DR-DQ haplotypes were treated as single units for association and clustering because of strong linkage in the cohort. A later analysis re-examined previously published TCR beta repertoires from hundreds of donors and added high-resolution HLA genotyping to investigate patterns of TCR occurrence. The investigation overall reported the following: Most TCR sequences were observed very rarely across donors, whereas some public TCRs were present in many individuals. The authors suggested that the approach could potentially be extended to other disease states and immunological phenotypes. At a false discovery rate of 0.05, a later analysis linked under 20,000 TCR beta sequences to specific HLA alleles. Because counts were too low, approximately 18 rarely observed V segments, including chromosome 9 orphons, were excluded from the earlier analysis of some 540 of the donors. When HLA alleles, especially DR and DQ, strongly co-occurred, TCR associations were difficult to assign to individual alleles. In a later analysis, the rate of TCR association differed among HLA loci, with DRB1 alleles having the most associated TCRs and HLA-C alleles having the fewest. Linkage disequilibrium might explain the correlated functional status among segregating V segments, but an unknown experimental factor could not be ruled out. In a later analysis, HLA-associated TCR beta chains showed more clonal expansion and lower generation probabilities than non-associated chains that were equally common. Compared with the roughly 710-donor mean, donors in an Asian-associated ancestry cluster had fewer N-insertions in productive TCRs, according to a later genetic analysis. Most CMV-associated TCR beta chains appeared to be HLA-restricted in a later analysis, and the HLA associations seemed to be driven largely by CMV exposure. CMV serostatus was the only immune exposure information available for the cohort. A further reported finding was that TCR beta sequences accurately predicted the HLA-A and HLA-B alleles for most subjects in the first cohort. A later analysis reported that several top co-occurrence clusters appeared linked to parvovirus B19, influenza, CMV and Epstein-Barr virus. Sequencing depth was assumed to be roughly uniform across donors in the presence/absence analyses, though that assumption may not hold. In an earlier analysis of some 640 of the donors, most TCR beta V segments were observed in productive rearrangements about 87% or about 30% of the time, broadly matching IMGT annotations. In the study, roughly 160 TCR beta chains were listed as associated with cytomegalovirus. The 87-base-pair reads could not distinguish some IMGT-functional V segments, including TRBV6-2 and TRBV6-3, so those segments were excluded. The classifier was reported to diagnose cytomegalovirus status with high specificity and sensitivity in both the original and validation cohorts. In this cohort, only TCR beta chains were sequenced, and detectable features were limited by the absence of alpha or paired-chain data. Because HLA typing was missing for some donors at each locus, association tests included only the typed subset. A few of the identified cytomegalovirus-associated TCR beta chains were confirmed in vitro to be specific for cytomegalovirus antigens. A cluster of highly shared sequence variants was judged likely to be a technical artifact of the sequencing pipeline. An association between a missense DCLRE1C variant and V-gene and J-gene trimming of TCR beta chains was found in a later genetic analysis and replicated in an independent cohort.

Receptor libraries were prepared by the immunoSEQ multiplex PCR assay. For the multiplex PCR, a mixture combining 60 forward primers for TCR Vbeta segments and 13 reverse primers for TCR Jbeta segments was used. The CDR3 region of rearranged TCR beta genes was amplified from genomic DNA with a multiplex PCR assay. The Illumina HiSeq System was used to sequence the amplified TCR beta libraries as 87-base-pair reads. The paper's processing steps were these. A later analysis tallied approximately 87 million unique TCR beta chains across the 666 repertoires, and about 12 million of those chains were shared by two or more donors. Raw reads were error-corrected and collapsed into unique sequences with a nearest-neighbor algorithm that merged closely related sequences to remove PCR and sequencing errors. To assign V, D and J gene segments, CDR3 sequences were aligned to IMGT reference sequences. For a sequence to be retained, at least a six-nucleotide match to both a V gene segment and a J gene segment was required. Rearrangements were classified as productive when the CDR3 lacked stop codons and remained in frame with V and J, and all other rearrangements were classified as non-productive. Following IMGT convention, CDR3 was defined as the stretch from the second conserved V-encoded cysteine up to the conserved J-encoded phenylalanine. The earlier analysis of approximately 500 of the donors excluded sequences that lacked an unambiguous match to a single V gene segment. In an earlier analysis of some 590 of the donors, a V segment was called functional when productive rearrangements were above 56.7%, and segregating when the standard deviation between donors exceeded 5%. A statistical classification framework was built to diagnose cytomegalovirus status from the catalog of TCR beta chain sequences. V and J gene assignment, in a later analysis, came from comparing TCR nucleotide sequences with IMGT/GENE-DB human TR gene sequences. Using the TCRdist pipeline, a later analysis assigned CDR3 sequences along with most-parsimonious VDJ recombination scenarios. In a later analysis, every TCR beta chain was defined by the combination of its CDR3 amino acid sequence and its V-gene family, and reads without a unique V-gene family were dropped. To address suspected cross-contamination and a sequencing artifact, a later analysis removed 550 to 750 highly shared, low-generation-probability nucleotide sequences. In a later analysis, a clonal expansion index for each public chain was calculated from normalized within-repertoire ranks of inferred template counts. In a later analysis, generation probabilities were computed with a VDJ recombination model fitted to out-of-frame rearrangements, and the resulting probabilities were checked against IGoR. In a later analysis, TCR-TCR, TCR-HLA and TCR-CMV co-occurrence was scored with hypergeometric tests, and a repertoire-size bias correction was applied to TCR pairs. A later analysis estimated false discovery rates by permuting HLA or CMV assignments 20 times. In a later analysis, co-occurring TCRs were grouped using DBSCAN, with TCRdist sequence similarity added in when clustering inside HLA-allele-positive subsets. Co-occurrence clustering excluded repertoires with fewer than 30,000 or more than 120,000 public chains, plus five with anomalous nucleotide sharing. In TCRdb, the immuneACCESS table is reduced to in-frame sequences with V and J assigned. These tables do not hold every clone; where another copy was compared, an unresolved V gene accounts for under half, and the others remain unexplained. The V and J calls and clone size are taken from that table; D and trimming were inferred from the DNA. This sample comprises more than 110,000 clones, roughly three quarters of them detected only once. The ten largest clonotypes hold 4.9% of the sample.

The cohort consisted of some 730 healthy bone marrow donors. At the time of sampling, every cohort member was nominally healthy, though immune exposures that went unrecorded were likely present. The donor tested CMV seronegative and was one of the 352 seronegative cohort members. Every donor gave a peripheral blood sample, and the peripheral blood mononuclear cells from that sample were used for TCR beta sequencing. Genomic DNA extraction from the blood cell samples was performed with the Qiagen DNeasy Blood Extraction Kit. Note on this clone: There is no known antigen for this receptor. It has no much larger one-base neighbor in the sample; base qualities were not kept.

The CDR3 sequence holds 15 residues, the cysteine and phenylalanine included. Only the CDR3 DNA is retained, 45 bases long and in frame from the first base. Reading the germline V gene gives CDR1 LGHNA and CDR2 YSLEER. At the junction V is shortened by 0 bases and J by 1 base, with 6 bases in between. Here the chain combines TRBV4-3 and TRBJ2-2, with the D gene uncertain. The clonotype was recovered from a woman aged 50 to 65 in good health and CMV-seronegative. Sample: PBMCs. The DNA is TGCGCCAGCAGCCAAGATGGCAGGAACACCGGGGAGCTGTTTTTT. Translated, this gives CASSQDGRNTGELFF.